This T cell receptor beta chain was obtained from a study of long-term antiretroviral therapy in people with HIV. DNA was extracted from around 0.96-9.9 million thawed cryopreserved PBMC. The assay used was immunoSEQ (version v3.0), run at survey level. The method was immunoSEQ multiplex PCR; TCRdb's version includes in-frame clones alone and lacks a portion of them. Here the sample spans approximately 11,000 clones, under 90% being singletons. A remark on this clone: The antigen is undetermined.

CDR1 and CDR2 (germline): LNHDA, SQIVND (reference sequence). V gave up 4 bases and J gave up 3 bases, with 7 bases separating them. CDR3 length: 13 residues. Study outcomes and limitations: Diversity rose after ART but stayed below transplant donor controls.

This receptor was obtained from a man in his fifties or sixties with HIV. The sample consisted of unsorted PBMCs, taken 7 to 7.5 years after starting antiretroviral therapy. The chain couples TRBV19 to TRBJ1-3; D not certain. CDR3 amino acids: CASSSLSGNTIYF. Written as DNA, the CDR3 is TGTGCCAGTAGTAGCCTAAGTGGAAACACCATATATTTT.